Given below is one T cell receptor beta chain in context. Its antigen is not known. Naive CD4+ T cells were purified with Tregs depleted by CD25. Germline loops: CDR1 MGHRA, CDR2 YSYEKL. The CDR3 length is 15 residues. Trimming took off 1 base at V and 3 bases at J, with 13 bases between the two ends. Constant-region reverse primers amplified full-length variable regions, followed by semi-nested Nested Universal Primer A PCR. TCRdb re-called the 5' RACE reads through MiXCR, storing one row per CDR3 protein. The sample records about 62,000 distinct CDR3 sequences, just under 30% being singletons. Study conclusions and caveats: Tumor Treg TCRs overlapped most with tumor naive CD4+ cells.

This chain uses TRBV4-1 with TRBJ2-7, with D perhaps matching TRBD2 (7 bases). The specimen was tumor-infiltrating naive CD4+ T cells sorted from the breast tumor. As for subset: naive CD4+ T cells, CD4+CD45RA+CD25-. The receptor's source is a female donor with breast cancer. CDR3 region: CASSQGRGGRYEQYF. DNA for the CDR3: TGCGCCAGCAGCCAAGGTAGGGGGGGACGCTACGAGCAGTACTTC.